The 24 T cell receptor beta chains in this list originate from one sample, sequenced in a study of early T cells in non-severe SARS-CoV-2 infection. TCRdb ran MiXCR on the 5' RACE reads and lists one entry per CDR3 protein. Among about 33,000 distinct CDR3 sequences listed, about 4.3% were seen once. Sequenced material: whole blood. The receptors stem from an adult who was a healthcare worker with PCR-confirmed SARS-CoV-2 infection or an uninfected control (not recorded which).

This clonotype was counted many times. The chain recombines TRBV30 with TRBJ1-1, with 8 bases identical to TRBD1. The germline V gene has CDR1 GTSNPN and CDR2 SVGIG (reference sequence). Unmatched junction bases numbered 18, after V lost 8 bases and J lost 4 bases. This CDR3 comprises 16 residues. The DNA for the CDR3 is TGTGCCCGGTCTCTCTCGGGCAGGGGGCTGGGCACTGAAGCTTTCTTT. Protein sequence: CARSLSGRGLGTEAFF.

This clonotype came up many times. V is TRBV2 and J is TRBJ1-1, with TRBD1 as a possible D gene (5 bases). The CDR3 runs 15 residues. CDR1 is SNHLY and CDR2 is FYNNEI in the germline V gene. Trimming left V 3 bases short and J 2 bases short, with 13 bases between. The CDR3 sequence is CASSEEGDSNTEAFF. The CDR3 nucleotides are TGTGCCAGCAGTGAGGAAGGGGACTCTAACACTGAAGCTTTCTTT.

This clonotype occurred many times. The chain recombines TRBV4-3 with TRBJ1-1; no clear D. The CDR3 runs 16 residues. Germline V gene sequence: CDR1 LGHNA, CDR2 YSLEER. Trimming took off 0 bases at V and 5 bases at J, with 16 bases between the two ends. CDR3 residues: CASSQDKGRLGTEAFF. The CDR3 nucleotides are TGCGCCAGCAGCCAAGATAAGGGCAGGTTGGGGACTGAAGCTTTCTTT.

This clonotype showed up many times. This rearrangement joins TRBV11-2 to TRBJ2-1; TRBD1 agrees at 8 bases. J was trimmed by 12 bases and V by 0 bases; bases with no gene match: 4. This CDR3 region has 13 residues. The germline V gene encodes CDR1 SGHAT and CDR2 FQNNGV. The CDR3 DNA sequence: TGTGCCAGCAGCTTAGATCGACAGGGGAGGCAGTTCTTC. This gives the protein CASSLDRQGRQFF. The variable domain in full, completed from reference TRBV11-2 and TRBJ2-1, reads EAGVAQSPRYKIIEKRQSVAFWCNPISGHATLYWYQQILGQGPKLLIQFQNNGVVDDSQLPKDRFSAERLKGVDSTLKIQPAKLEDSAVYLCASSLDRQGRQFFGPGTRLTVL.

This clonotype has more than one count but fewer than ten. V gene TRBV5-4 combines with J gene TRBJ2-7; D call uncertain. This CDR3 has 16 amino acids. Trimming pared 0 bases from V and 7 bases from J, leaving 20 bases between. Germline CDR1 SGHNT, CDR2 YYREEE (reference sequence). This CDR3 reads CASSLVSNSPVWEQYF. The CDR3, as DNA: TGTGCCAGCAGCTTGGTATCCAATTCGCCTGTGTGGGAGCAGTACTTC.

The chain uses TRBV20-1 and TRBJ1-2, with D tentatively TRBD1 (5 bases). Per germline, CDR1 DFQATT and CDR2 SNEGSKA (reference sequence). The CDR3 spans 15 residues. V lost 5 bases to trimming and J lost 4 bases, with 20 bases between them. The CDR3 loop reads CSAATRQSSGYGYTF. DNA for the CDR3: TGCAGTGCTGCCACCCGACAGAGTAGTGGCTATGGCTACACCTTC.

This clonotype occurred many times. The chain is built from TRBV7-2 and TRBJ1-3, with TRBD1 matching over 9 bases. Germline V CDR1 and CDR2: SGHTA, FQGNSA. The CDR3 spans 13 residues. The V segment lost 5 bases and the J segment 8 bases; nucleotides outside the gene matches: 4. In DNA form, the CDR3 reads TGTGCCAGCAGCAGGGGACAGGGCGACACCATATATTTT. It encodes CASSRGQGDTIYF.

The CDR3: CASSKAGTSGVEQFF. Written as DNA, the CDR3 is TGTGCCAGCTCAAAGGCCGGGACTAGCGGGGTAGAGCAGTTCTTC. This chain uses TRBV18 with TRBJ2-1, with 13 bases identical to TRBD2. With 5 bases clipped from V and 10 bases from J, the junction kept 8 bases outside the gene matches. The CDR3 runs to 15 residues. Germline V lookup: CDR1 KGHSH, CDR2 LQKENI.

This clonotype appeared a few times. The chain uses TRBV7-9 and TRBJ2-3; the match to TRBD1 covers 7 bases. The germline V gene encodes CDR1 SEHNR and CDR2 FQNEAQ (reference sequence). V was clipped by 4 bases and J by 2 bases; unmatched bases: 6. The CDR3 consists of 15 residues. CDR3 sequence: CASSSQGIPTDTQYF. The CDR3 DNA follows: TGTGCCAGCAGCTCACAGGGGATTCCCACAGATACGCAGTATTTT. Using reference TRBV7-9 and TRBJ2-3 for the parts outside the CDR3, the full variable domain is DTGVSQNPRHKITKRGQNVTFRCDPISEHNRLYWYRQTLGQGPEFLTYFQNEAQLEKSRLLSDRFSAERPKGSFSTLEIQRTEQGDSAMYLCASSSQGIPTDTQYFGPGTRLTVL.

This clonotype occurred a few times. The V and J genes are TRBV7-9 and TRBJ1-2, with D tentatively TRBD1 (5 bases). The CDR3 has 12 residues. V was cut by 3 bases and J by 8 bases, with 10 bases left in between. The germline V gene has CDR1 SEHNR and CDR2 FQNEAQ (reference sequence). The CDR3 DNA reads TGTGCCAGCAGCTTGGGTCAGGGAGGCTACACCTTC. Translation: CASSLGQGGYTF.

The gene calls are TRBV20-1 and TRBJ2-7, with D tentatively TRBD1 (5 bases). V gave up 3 bases and J gave up 4 bases, with 10 bases separating them. The germline V gene encodes CDR1 DFQATT and CDR2 SNEGSKA (reference sequence). The CDR3 loop spans 12 amino acids. The CDR3 region is CSARLKGYEQYF. CDR3 sequence (DNA): TGCAGTGCTAGGCTAAAGGGGTACGAGCAGTACTTC.

This clonotype was recorded at least ten times. This sequence joins TRBV20-1 and TRBJ1-5; 7 positions match TRBD1. The CDR3 covers 12 residues. The V segment lost 6 bases and the J segment 6 bases; nucleotides outside the gene matches: 5. Germline V gene data show CDR1 as DFQATT and CDR2 as SNEGSKA (reference sequence). The CDR3 region is CSARTGSQPQHF. CDR3 DNA: TGCAGTGCCAGGACAGGCTCTCAGCCCCAGCATTTT.

Many counts were recorded for this clonotype. The J gene is TRBJ1-3, the V gene TRBV5-1; D gene unclear. CDR1 is SGHRS, CDR2 YFSETQ, per germline. V lost 1 base to trimming and J lost 0 bases, with 5 bases between them. The CDR3 totals 14 residues. The CDR3 region is CASSLSVSGNTIYF. CDR3 DNA: TGCGCCAGCAGCTTGTCTGTCTCTGGAAACACCATATATTTT.

This clonotype was observed at least ten times. The chain is built from TRBV18 and TRBJ2-5; D could derive from TRBD1 or TRBD2 (5 bases each). This CDR3 comprises 15 residues. Per germline, CDR1 KGHSH and CDR2 LQKENI. Trimming removed 3 bases from V and 2 bases from J, with 13 bases in between. CDR3 in DNA: TGTGCCAGCTCACCTTATACCGGGGCTCAAGAGACCCAGTACTTC. Its protein is CASSPYTGAQETQYF.

V is TRBV3-1 and J is TRBJ2-5, with TRBD1 matching 11 bases. The CDR3 runs to 17 residues. Losses at the gene ends were 2 bases for V and 4 bases for J; bases not matched to a gene: 9. Germline V gives CDR1 LGHDT, CDR2 YNNKEL (reference sequence). CDR3 nucleotides: TGTGCCAGCAGCCAACCCGGGACAGGGGGAACCCGAGAGACCCAGTACTTC. Translated: CASSQPGTGGTRETQYF.

This clonotype was recorded at least ten times. This rearrangement joins TRBV6-1 to TRBJ2-3; D is unclear. The germline V gene has CDR1 MNHNS and CDR2 SASEGT. The CDR3 extends over 12 amino acids. The V and J ends lost 6 bases and 2 bases respectively, with 6 bases between them. The CDR3: CASRPITDTQYF. CDR3 DNA sequence: TGTGCCAGCAGGCCCATCACAGATACGCAGTATTTT.

At least ten counts were recorded for this clonotype. The chain uses TRBV20-1 and TRBJ2-7; D not resolved. CDR1 is DFQATT, CDR2 SNEGSKA, per germline (reference sequence). There are 11 residues in the CDR3. V lost 1 base to trimming and J lost 6 bases, with 7 bases between them. CDR3 loop: CSARVQSEQYF. CDR3 in DNA: TGCAGTGCTAGAGTACAATCCGAGCAGTACTTC.

As concerns this clonotype: A read error may be the cause here, since a much bigger clone is one base away. The chain recombines TRBV10-3 with TRBJ2-4; 12 nucleotides match TRBD1. CDR1 and CDR2 (germline): ENHRY, SYGVKD. The CDR3 is made up of 15 amino acids. V shed 3 bases and J 6 bases; nucleotides not matched to a gene: 3. The CDR3 sequence is CAISEGTGGVNIQYF. The DNA of the CDR3 is TGTGCCATCAGTGAAGGGACAGGGGGCGTAAACATTCAGTACTTC.

This clonotype was seen ten or more times. This sequence joins TRBV12-3 or TRBV12-4 and TRBJ2-1; 14 bases map to TRBD2. The CDR3 covers 19 residues. J lost 2 bases, V lost 6 bases, and 12 bases had no gene match. CDR3 bases: TGTGCCAGCAGGAGACAGACATGGACTAGCGGGGGGACCTACAATGAGCAGTTCTTC. This codes for CASRRQTWTSGGTYNEQFF.

This clonotype has a count of ten or more. The chain has TRBV11-2 and TRBJ2-3, with D perhaps given as TRBD1 or TRBD2 (5 bases each). Germline assignment: CDR1 SGHAT and CDR2 FQNNGV. V was clipped by 3 bases and J by 1 base, with 26 bases between them. This CDR3 comprises 20 residues. The CDR3 bases are TGTGCCAGCAGCTTTCCCCGGACTTCCAGTCTTCTGGGGGGCACAGATACGCAGTATTTT. It yields the protein CASSFPRTSSLLGGTDTQYF.

The J gene is TRBJ1-1, the V gene TRBV9; tentative D call: TRBD1 (6 bases). The V gene's germline CDR1 is SGDLS and CDR2 YYNGEE. The germline V and J ends were trimmed by 3 bases and 4 bases, with 13 bases remaining between them. The CDR3 covers 14 residues. The chain's CDR3 is CASSAGASGTEAFF. CDR3 nucleotide sequence: TGTGCCAGCAGCGCAGGGGCGAGTGGCACTGAAGCTTTCTTT.

This clonotype was observed many times. CDR3 DNA: TGTGCCAGCAGCCATGACAGATACGAGCAGTACTTC. Encoded protein: CASSHDRYEQYF. The chain uses TRBV7-9 and TRBJ2-7; D perhaps matches TRBD1 (5 bases). The CDR3 has 12 residues. Germline-derived CDR1 and CDR2 are SEHNR and FQNEAQ (reference sequence). V gave up 5 bases and J gave up 4 bases, with 9 bases separating them.

This clonotype was counted between two and nine times. V usage is TRBV18 and J usage is TRBJ1-1, with unresolved D. This CDR3 region has 13 residues. Trimming shortened V by 0 bases and J by 1 base, and 3 bases separated the two germline ends. The germline CDR1 and CDR2 sequences are KGHSH and LQKENI. The CDR3 reads CASSPPANTEAFF. The CDR3 DNA follows: TGTGCCAGCTCACCACCGGCGAACACTGAAGCTTTCTTT.

The sample holds many counts of this clonotype. This rearrangement joins TRBV11-2 to TRBJ2-3; D possibly matches TRBD1 or TRBD2 (5 bases each). Deletions cut 6 bases from V and 2 bases from J, with 18 bases between. CDR3 length: 16 amino acids. Germline-derived CDR1 and CDR2 are SGHAT and FQNNGV. CDR3 protein: CASSDRWDGNTDTQYF. CDR3 DNA: TGTGCCAGCAGTGATCGATGGGACGGAAACACAGATACGCAGTATTTT.